This TCR beta chain stems from a study of cytomegalovirus exposure and HLA in healthy donors. This clone was picked up one time. Its antigen is unknown. General study points: Researchers catalogued 164 TCR beta chains as cytomegalovirus-associated. CMV serostatus alone was available as immune exposure information. Productive rates of about 87% or about 30% were seen for most TCR beta V segments in an earlier analysis.

Amplification used 60 Vbeta primers and 13 Jbeta primers. The table came from immunoSEQ multiplex PCR; TCRdb's copy has only in-frame clones and leaves some out. The data show some 200,000 clones, approximately 84% seen once. Trimming removed 3 bases from V and 6 bases from J, with 14 bases in between. Germline assignment: CDR1 SGHAT and CDR2 FQNNGV. CDR3 size: 14 residues. Specimen: PBMCs. The source is a man aged 50-60 years in good health and CMV-seronegative. This sequence joins TRBV11-2 and TRBJ1-1; the D gene is possibly TRBD1 (5 bases). In nucleotides, the CDR3 is TGTGCCAGCAGCTTGTCTCGGGGGGGGGCTGAAGCTTTCTTT. Its translation: CASSLSRGGAEAFF.